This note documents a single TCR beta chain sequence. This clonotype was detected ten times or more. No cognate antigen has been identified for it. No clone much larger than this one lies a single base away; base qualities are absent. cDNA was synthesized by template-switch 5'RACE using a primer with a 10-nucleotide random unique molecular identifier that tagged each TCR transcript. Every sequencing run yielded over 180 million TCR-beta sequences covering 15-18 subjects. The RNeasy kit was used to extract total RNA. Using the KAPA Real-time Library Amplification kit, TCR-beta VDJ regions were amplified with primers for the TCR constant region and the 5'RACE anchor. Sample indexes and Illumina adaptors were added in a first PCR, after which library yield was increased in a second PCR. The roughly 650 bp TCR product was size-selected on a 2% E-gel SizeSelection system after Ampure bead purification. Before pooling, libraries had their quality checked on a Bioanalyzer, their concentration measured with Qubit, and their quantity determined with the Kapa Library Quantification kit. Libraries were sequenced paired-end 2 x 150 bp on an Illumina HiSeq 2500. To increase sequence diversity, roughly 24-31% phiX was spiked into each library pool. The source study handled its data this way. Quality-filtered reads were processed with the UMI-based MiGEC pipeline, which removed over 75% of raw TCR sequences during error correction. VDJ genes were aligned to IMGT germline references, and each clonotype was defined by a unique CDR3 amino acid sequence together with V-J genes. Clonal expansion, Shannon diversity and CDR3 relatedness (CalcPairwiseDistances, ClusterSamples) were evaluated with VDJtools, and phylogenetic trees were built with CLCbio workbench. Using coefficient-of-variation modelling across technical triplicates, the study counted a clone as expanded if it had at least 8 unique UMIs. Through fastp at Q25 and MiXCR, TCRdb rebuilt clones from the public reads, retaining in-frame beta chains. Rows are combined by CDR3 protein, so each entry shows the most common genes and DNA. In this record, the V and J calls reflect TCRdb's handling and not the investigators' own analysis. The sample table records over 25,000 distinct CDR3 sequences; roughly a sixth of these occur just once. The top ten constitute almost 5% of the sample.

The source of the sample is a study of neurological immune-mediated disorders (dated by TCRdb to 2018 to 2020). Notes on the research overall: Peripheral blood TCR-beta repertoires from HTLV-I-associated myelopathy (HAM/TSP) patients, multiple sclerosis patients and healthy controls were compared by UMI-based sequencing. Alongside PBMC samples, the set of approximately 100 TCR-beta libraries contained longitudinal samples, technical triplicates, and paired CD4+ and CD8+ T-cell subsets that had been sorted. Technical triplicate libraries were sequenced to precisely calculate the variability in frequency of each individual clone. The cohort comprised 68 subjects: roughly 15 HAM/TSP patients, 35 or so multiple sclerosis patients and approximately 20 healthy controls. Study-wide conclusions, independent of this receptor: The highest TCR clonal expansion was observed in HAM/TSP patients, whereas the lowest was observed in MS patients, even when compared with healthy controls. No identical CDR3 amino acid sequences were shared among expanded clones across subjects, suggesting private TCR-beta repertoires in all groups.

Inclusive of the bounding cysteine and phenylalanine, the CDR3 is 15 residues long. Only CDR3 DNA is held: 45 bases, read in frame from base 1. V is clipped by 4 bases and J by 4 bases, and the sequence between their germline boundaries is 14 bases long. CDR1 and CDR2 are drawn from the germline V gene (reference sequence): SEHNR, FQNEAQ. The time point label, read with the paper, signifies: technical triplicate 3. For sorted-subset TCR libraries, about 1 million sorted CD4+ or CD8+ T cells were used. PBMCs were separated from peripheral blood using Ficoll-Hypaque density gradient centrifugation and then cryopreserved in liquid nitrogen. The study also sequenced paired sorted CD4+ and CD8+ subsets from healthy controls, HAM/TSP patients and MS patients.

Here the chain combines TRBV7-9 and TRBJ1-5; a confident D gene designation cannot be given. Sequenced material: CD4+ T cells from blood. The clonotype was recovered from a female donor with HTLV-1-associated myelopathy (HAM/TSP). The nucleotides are TGTGCCAGCAGCTCAAACCGCCTAGGAAATCAGCCCCAGCATTTT. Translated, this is CASSSNRLGNQPQHF.